A single sample gave rise to the 6 T cell receptor beta chains below, sequenced in a study of blood T cell repertoires in COVID-19. TCRdb's copy holds only in-frame clones and misses some; the assay was immunoSEQ multiplex PCR. The sample includes about 100,000 clones, over 80% of them seen just once. Input material: peripheral blood. The receptors originated from a man aged 45-65 years with active COVID-19.

The V gene is TRBV7-6, the J gene TRBJ2-1; no definite D call. The CDR3 runs to 13 residues. Trimming took off 1 base at V and 9 bases at J, with 10 bases between the two ends. Per the germline V gene, CDR1 is SGHVS and CDR2 is FNYEAQ. CDR3 in DNA: TGTGCCAGCAGCTTAGACCTAGTTGGTGAGCAGTTCTTC. Protein sequence: CASSLDLVGEQFF.

The chain combines TRBV30 with TRBJ2-1; D unresolved. There are 15 residues in the CDR3. Germline values: CDR1 GTSNPN, CDR2 SVGIG (reference sequence). The germline V and J ends were trimmed by 3 bases and 0 bases, with 12 bases remaining between them. The CDR3 protein is CAWRFQSSSYNEQFF. The CDR3 DNA reads TGTGCCTGGAGGTTTCAGTCAAGCTCCTACAATGAGCAGTTCTTC.

The chain employs TRBV28 and TRBJ1-5; 8 nucleotides agree with TRBD1. Per germline, CDR1 MDHEN and CDR2 SYDVKM. The trim removed 9 bases at V and 2 bases at J, leaving 3 bases unmatched. The CDR3 spans 13 residues. The CDR3 sequence: CASQDRGNQPQHF. CDR3 DNA sequence: TGTGCCAGTCAGGACAGGGGCAATCAGCCCCAGCATTTT.

This chain joins TRBV4-2 and TRBJ2-3, with D possibly TRBD2 on 5 matching bases. The CDR3 totals 13 residues. The V gene lost 1 base and the J gene lost 4 bases, with 6 bases spanning the gap. Germline CDR1 reads LGHNA; CDR2 reads YNFKEQ. In nucleotides, the CDR3 is TGTGCCAGCAGCCAAGTGCGGGCAGATACGCAGTATTTT. This translates into CASSQVRADTQYF.

The chain links TRBV18 to TRBJ2-7, with 9 bases aligning to TRBD1. V dropped 6 bases and J dropped 6; count of bases not matched to a gene: 12. The CDR3 runs to 15 residues. In germline, CDR1 is KGHSH, CDR2 LQKENI. CDR3 sequence: CASSGQGSGGGEQYF. DNA for the CDR3: TGTGCCAGCTCCGGACAGGGGTCGGGAGGCGGCGAGCAGTACTTC.

This rearrangement joins TRBV19 to TRBJ1-4; D is undetermined. Trimming removed 3 bases at V and 8 bases at J, with 13 bases between. The CDR3 spans 14 residues. Germline CDR1 and CDR2: LNHDA and SQIVND (reference sequence). The CDR3 loop reads CASSISGGLEKLFF. Here the CDR3 DNA reads TGTGCCAGTAGTATCTCTGGAGGCCTCGAAAAACTGTTTTTT.